This TCR beta chain was sequenced in a study of shared clonotypes between healthy human individuals. The CDR3 covers 14 residues. Between the trimmed V and J ends, which lost 0 bases and 1 base, there was a span of 6 bases. Germline CDR1 and CDR2: PRHDT and FYEKMQ (reference sequence). Selected positively for CCR7 and CD45RO-negative, naive CD8 cells excluded terminally differentiated effector memory CD45RA+ cells. Whole-study results and caveats: Having only a few donors restricted how much genetic and exposure-history diversity was captured.

The method was immunoSEQ multiplex PCR; TCRdb's version includes in-frame clones alone and lacks a portion of them. The sample shows 600,000 or so clones, 95% of them seen only once. This clone has a single count. Its antigen is not identified. This chain joins TRBV13 and TRBJ2-5; perhaps TRBD2 as D (5 bases). The clonotype comes from a woman aged 30 to 39 in good health. Input material: naive CD8+ T cells sorted from blood. CDR3 sequence reads: CASSLGLAQETQYF. The CDR3 region has the DNA TGTGCCAGCAGCTTAGGGCTAGCCCAAGAGACCCAGTACTTC.